This record concerns one T cell receptor beta chain sequence. Its cognate antigen is unknown. The record originates from a study of T cell responses to AZD1222 COVID-19 vaccine. General study findings and limits: Reportedly, nearly half the spike-specific TCRs target unmutated variant regions. Clonal diversity was possibly underestimated, and white British individuals and females predominated among donors. Spike-specific TCR breadth and depth went up after people got two AZD1222 doses. Mapped onto spike, vaccine-associated CD4 TCRs spanned it and were dominant at 160-218 and 743-854.

This table comes from immunoSEQ multiplex PCR, and its TCRdb copy is limited to in-frame clones, with some not included. The table has about 150,000 clones, 90% seen once. Germline assignment: CDR1 LGHNA and CDR2 YSLEER. The ends were cut back, 0 bases at V and 6 bases at J, with 17 bases in the middle. The CDR3 is 17 residues long. The sample in question was peripheral blood, obtained on day 0 of AZD1222 vaccination. V is TRBV4-3 and J is TRBJ2-2; perhaps TRBD2 as D (6 bases). This TCR was recovered from an adult in good health. CDR3 amino acids: CASSQELLSGVSGELFF. The CDR3 coding sequence is TGCGCCAGCAGCCAAGAATTATTATCGGGAGTATCCGGGGAGCTGTTTTTT.